This T cell receptor beta chain came from a study of blood T cell repertoires in COVID-19. Only a few counts were recorded for this clone. Sequenced by immunoSEQ multiplex PCR; TCRdb stores in-frame clones only, minus some. The sample shows 200,000 to 250,000 clones, around 88% of them seen only once. The CDR3 runs to 12 residues. Germline V gene lookup returns CDR1 SEHNR and CDR2 FQNEAQ (reference sequence). The V and J ends lost 8 bases and 3 bases respectively, with 11 bases between them. The receptor comes from a woman under 40 who had recovered from COVID-19. The rearrangement links TRBV7-9 to TRBJ2-7; D is perhaps TRBD1 (5 bases). The sample was peripheral blood. The CDR3 DNA is TGTGCCAGCGACAGAGAACACTACGAGCAGTACTTC. Translating it yields CASDREHYEQYF.